One and the same sample provided the 25 T cell receptor beta chains below, sequenced in a study of blood T cell repertoires in COVID-19. Measured with immunoSEQ multiplex PCR; TCRdb has only the in-frame clones, and not every one. Of about 310,000 clones listed, 85% to 90% are singletons. The specimen sequenced was peripheral blood. These receptors originate from a woman aged 25 to 39 with COVID-19, enrolled during active disease.

The chain joins TRBV12-3 or TRBV12-4 to TRBJ1-2, with D hard to call. The CDR3 covers 11 residues. Trimming removed 6 bases from V and 8 bases from J, with 10 bases in between. The CDR3 reads CASSLGRGYTF. The CDR3 coding sequence is TGTGCCAGCAGCCTCGGTCGCGGCTACACCTTC.

This sequence joins TRBV30 and TRBJ1-1; the D is unclear. The V gene lost 0 bases and the J gene lost 4 bases, with 3 bases spanning the gap. The CDR3 spans 11 residues. In germline, CDR1 is GTSNPN, CDR2 SVGIG (reference sequence). The CDR3 coding sequence is TGTGCCTGGAGTGTGAGCACTGAAGCTTTCTTT. This sequence encodes CAWSVSTEAFF.

V and J are TRBV19 and TRBJ2-1; 10 positions match TRBD2. Germline CDR1 LNHDA, CDR2 SQIVND (reference sequence). The junction had 14 bases not matched to a gene; V was cut back by 3 bases and J by 9 bases. The CDR3 is 17 amino acids. CDR3 bases: TGTGCCAGTAGTATTTTAGATCTAGCGGGAGTTCGGGGTGAGCAGTTCTTC. Its translation: CASSILDLAGVRGEQFF.

The chain carries TRBV10-2 and TRBJ1-5, with D tentatively TRBD1 (5 bases). Germline values: CDR1 WSHSY, CDR2 SAAADI. The V end lost 2 bases, the J end lost 2 bases, and 13 bases lay between the germline ends. The CDR3 contains 16 residues. The CDR3 protein is CASSEGTTARNQPQHF. CDR3 bases: TGCGCCAGCAGTGAGGGAACGACAGCCCGCAATCAGCCCCAGCATTTT.

This chain joins TRBV29-1 and TRBJ2-2, with D perhaps matching TRBD1 (6 bases). V lost 7 bases, J lost 6 bases, and 12 bases lay in between. CDR1 and CDR2 from the germline V gene are SQVTM and ANQGSEA. The CDR3 has 12 residues. The CDR3 coding sequence is TGCAGCGGGGATAGGGGGTCCGGGGAGCTGTTTTTT. Protein: CSGDRGSGELFF.

The gene calls are TRBV6-5 and TRBJ1-4, with D hard to call. With 8 bases removed from V and 8 bases from J, the gap between germline ends came to 6 bases. CDR3 length: 10 residues. Germline V CDR1 and CDR2: MNHEY, SVGAGI. The CDR3 loop is CASLEEKLFF. CDR3 DNA: TGTGCCAGCTTAGAGGAAAAACTGTTTTTT.

The V call is TRBV19, the J call TRBJ1-6; D is possibly TRBD1 (5 bases). The V end was cut by 5 bases, the J end by 7 bases, with 12 bases between. From germline, CDR1 is LNHDA and CDR2 SQIVND (reference sequence). This CDR3 is built from 14 residues. The CDR3 reads CASSLQVGNSPLHF. CDR3 sequence (DNA): TGTGCCAGTAGTTTACAGGTTGGGAATTCACCCCTCCACTTT.

The chain has TRBV30 and TRBJ1-4; no reliable D call. CDR1 and CDR2 (germline): GTSNPN, SVGIG (reference sequence). This CDR3 spans 15 amino acids. Trimming took 0 bases from V and 3 from J, leaving 11 bases between them. This CDR3 is CAWSVLRGANEKLFF. CDR3 nucleotide sequence: TGTGCCTGGAGTGTACTGCGGGGAGCTAATGAAAAACTGTTTTTT. Full variable domain (missing parts from reference TRBV30 and TRBJ1-4): SQTIHQWPATLVQPVGSPLSLECTVEGTSNPNLYWYRQAAGRGLQLLFYSVGIGQISSEVPQNLSASRPQDRQFILSSKKLLLSDSGFYLCAWSVLRGANEKLFFGSGTQLSVL.

The V call is TRBV27, the J call TRBJ2-5, with 8 bases fitting TRBD1. Trimming removed 6 bases from V and 3 bases from J; junction bases left unmatched: 6. CDR1 MNHEY and CDR2 SMNVEV come from the germline V gene (reference sequence). This CDR3 spans 14 amino acids. The CDR3 DNA is TGTGCCAGCAGCCGTAGACAGGGGAAAGAGACCCAGTACTTC. Translation gives CASSRRQGKETQYF.

The rearrangement uses TRBV2 and TRBJ1-5, with D hard to call. The CDR3 sequence is 13 residues long. V shed 6 bases and J shed 4 bases, with 10 bases lying between them. Germline loops: CDR1 SNHLY, CDR2 FYNNEI. The DNA of the CDR3 is TGTGCCAGCAGCTACTCCACGAATCAGCCCCAGCATTTT. Encoded protein: CASSYSTNQPQHF.

The genes are TRBV19 and TRBJ1-1; 7 nucleotides align to TRBD1. The CDR3 sequence is 17 residues long. V lost 5 bases to trimming and J lost 3 bases; unmatched junction nucleotides: 15. Per the germline V gene, CDR1 is LNHDA and CDR2 is SQIVND (reference sequence). CDR3 sequence: CASSGSGTAYRDTEAFF. The CDR3 coding sequence is TGTGCCAGTAGTGGTTCCGGGACAGCTTACCGGGACACTGAAGCTTTCTTT.

The chain uses TRBV6-6 and TRBJ1-5; TRBD1 might be the D (5 bases). V dropped 3 bases and J dropped 11 bases, with 23 bases sitting between them. CDR1 MNHNY and CDR2 SVGAGI come from the germline V gene (reference sequence). This CDR3 contains 16 residues. The CDR3 DNA reads TGTGCCAGCAGTTATTCAACGCGGACGGACAACCCGGCCCAGCATTTT. Translated, it gives CASSYSTRTDNPAQHF.

The rearrangement joins TRBV19 to TRBJ1-5; D may be TRBD1 (5 bases). The V end was cut by 5 bases, the J end by 3 bases, with 8 bases between. The germline V gene encodes CDR1 LNHDA and CDR2 SQIVND (reference sequence). This CDR3 region has 13 residues. Here the CDR3 DNA reads TGTGCCAGTAGTGACAGACCCAATCAGCCCCAGCATTTT. Its translation: CASSDRPNQPQHF.

The chain joins TRBV19 to TRBJ1-4, with no clear D. The V gene lost 0 bases and the J gene lost 6 bases, with 20 bases spanning the gap. Germline V gives CDR1 LNHDA, CDR2 SQIVND (reference sequence). The CDR3 runs to 18 residues. The CDR3 sequence: CASSIEGSVRRGDEKLFF. CDR3 nucleotides: TGTGCCAGTAGTATAGAGGGTAGCGTGCGGCGGGGAGATGAAAAACTGTTTTTT.

The DNA of the CDR3 is TGTGCCAGCAGGACAGGGGAATTTGAGGCAGATACGCAGTATTTT. This translates into CASRTGEFEADTQYF. The chain links TRBV27 to TRBJ2-3; 8 bases match TRBD1. V lost 6 bases and J lost 4; bases outside the gene matches: 9. The CDR3 runs to 15 residues. CDR1 MNHEY and CDR2 SMNVEV come from the germline V gene (reference sequence).

The chain employs TRBV27 and TRBJ2-3; 15 bases are a match to TRBD2. This CDR3 is built from 18 residues. CDR1 is MNHEY and CDR2 is SMNVEV in the germline V gene (reference sequence). The trim removed 5 bases at V and 3 bases at J, leaving 9 bases unmatched. CDR3 sequence reads: CASSLRTSGRALTDTQYF. The CDR3 DNA is TGTGCCAGCAGTCTCCGGACTAGCGGGAGGGCCTTGACAGATACGCAGTATTTT.

V and J are TRBV30 and TRBJ1-5, with 8 bases identical to TRBD1. V dropped 1 base and J dropped 9; count of bases not matched to a gene: 14. The CDR3 has 16 residues. Per germline, CDR1 GTSNPN and CDR2 SVGIG (reference sequence). CDR3 in amino acids: CAWSGPGTGARGPQHF. Here the CDR3 DNA reads TGTGCCTGGAGTGGCCCCGGGACAGGTGCCCGCGGGCCCCAGCATTTT.

The V and J genes are TRBV5-5 and TRBJ2-1, with TRBD1 as a possible D gene (6 bases). CDR3 length: 18 amino acids. Germline V gives CDR1 SGHKS, CDR2 YYEKEE (reference sequence). V was trimmed by 4 bases and J by 4 bases, leaving 24 bases between them. For the CDR3, the DNA is TGTGCCAGCAGCCGCACTTTCGGGACATCTGGTCAGTACAATGAGCAGTTCTTC. This translates into CASSRTFGTSGQYNEQFF.

Here the CDR3 reads CATSRDLRRDAGNTIYF. CDR3 DNA sequence: TGTGCCACCAGCAGAGATTTAAGGAGGGACGCTGGAAACACCATATATTTT. This sequence joins TRBV15 and TRBJ1-3; a weak D match, TRBD1 (5 bases). Trimming pared 0 bases from V and 2 bases from J, leaving 14 bases between. This CDR3 is built from 17 residues. Germline V gene lookup returns CDR1 LNHNV and CDR2 YYDKDF (reference sequence).

The chain is built from TRBV5-1 and TRBJ2-7; maybe TRBD1 (6 bases). Per the germline V gene, CDR1 is SGHRS and CDR2 is YFSETQ. The V end was cut by 3 bases, the J end by 3 bases, with 13 bases between. The CDR3 totals 14 residues. The CDR3 coding sequence is TGCGCCAGCAGCTCCAGGGGATTTGACTACGAGCAGTACTTC. Protein product: CASSSRGFDYEQYF.

As concerns this clone: The same CDR3 can be traced to other DNA sequences in this sample. The chain is built from TRBV27 and TRBJ2-7; possible D gene TRBD1, 5 bases. This CDR3 is built from 12 residues. Germline V gene data show CDR1 as MNHEY and CDR2 as SMNVEV (reference sequence). Trimming left V 2 bases short and J 4 bases short, with 6 bases between. The CDR3 here is CASSLRGYEQYF. The CDR3 coding sequence is TGTGCCAGCAGTTTAAGGGGTTACGAGCAGTACTTC.

The genes are TRBV9 and TRBJ2-7; D gene uncertain. V was pared by 3 bases and J by 0 bases, with 13 bases between. This CDR3 spans 15 amino acids. From germline, CDR1 is SGDLS and CDR2 YYNGEE. CDR3 sequence: CASSAGDGTSYEQYF. CDR3 nucleotides: TGTGCCAGCAGCGCAGGTGATGGTACCTCCTACGAGCAGTACTTC.

V and J are TRBV6-6 and TRBJ2-2; 8 nucleotides agree with TRBD2. Looked up from germline, CDR1 is MNHNY and CDR2 is SVGAGI (reference sequence). V shed 0 bases and J 4 bases; nucleotides not matched to a gene: 1. The CDR3 extends over 15 amino acids. The CDR3 here is CASSYSLAATGELFF. CDR3 DNA: TGTGCCAGCAGTTACTCACTAGCGGCCACCGGGGAGCTGTTTTTT.

The chain links TRBV6-5 to TRBJ2-1; D is perhaps TRBD2 (6 bases). This CDR3 has 16 amino acids. Per germline, CDR1 MNHEY and CDR2 SVGAGI. V was pared by 0 bases and J by 8 bases, with 17 bases between. Written as DNA, the CDR3 is TGTGCCAGCAGTTACTCGAGGTCAGGGACTCCCCATGAGCAGTTCTTC. Its protein is CASSYSRSGTPHEQFF.

This chain joins TRBV29-1 and TRBJ1-4; a weak D match, TRBD1 (5 bases). V shed 4 bases and J shed 3 bases, with 9 bases lying between them. Germline CDR1 SQVTM, CDR2 ANQGSEA. The CDR3 has 13 residues. CDR3 coding DNA: TGCAGCGTTGGACAGATGGCTAATGAAAAACTGTTTTTT. This encodes CSVGQMANEKLFF. Combining the CDR3 with reference TRBV29-1 and TRBJ1-4 gives the whole variable domain SAVISQKPSRDICQRGTSLTIQCQVDSQVTMMFWYRQQPGQSLTLIATANQGSEATYESGFVIDKFPISRPNLTFSTLTVSNMSPEDSSIYLCSVGQMANEKLFFGSGTQLSVL.